Here is one T cell receptor beta chain with its context. Its antigen remains unidentified. Treatment specified: roughly ten-day PBMC culture with coronavirus spike peptide pools or control peptides (ViraFEST assay). For ViraFEST, peptide pools expanded antigen-specific T cells, after which the TCRs were sequenced. The sample is drawn from a study of vaccination and CD4 T cells after COVID-19. As for the study in general: Each participant was administered two doses of a vaccine, which was either BNT162b2 or mRNA-1273.

Cultured CD4+ T cell DNA underwent sequencing with the Oncomine TCR Beta short-read assay. TCRdb independently ran MiXCR on the PCR reads; one entry per CDR3 protein. The table records around 20,000 distinct CDR3 sequences, roughly 47% of them present only once. The CDR3 runs 17 residues. The germline V gene has CDR1 SGHNT and CDR2 YENEEA. V gave up 5 bases and J gave up 0 bases, with 20 bases separating them. Study-wide findings and caveats: In convalescent patients, a median approximately 83% of post-vaccine SARS-CoV-2-reactive clones appeared only after vaccination.

The receptor comes from a human donor with COVID-19. The sequenced material came from cultured CD4+ T cells from blood. This chain connects TRBV11-3 to TRBJ2-7, with D possibly TRBD1 on 5 matching bases. CDR3 in amino acids: CASSQAGKGWSSYEQYF. The CDR3 nucleotides are TGTGCCAGCAGCCAGGCAGGGAAGGGATGGAGCTCCTACGAGCAGTACTTC. The full variable domain, in which reference TRBV11-3 and TRBJ2-7 provide the parts outside the CDR3, is EAGVVQSPRYKIIEKKQPVAFWCNPISGHNTLYWYLQNLGQGPELLIRYENEEAVDDSQLPKDRFSAERLKGVDSTLKIQPAELGDSAVYLCASSQAGKGWSSYEQYFGPGTRLTVT.